This T cell receptor beta chain was identified in a study of cytomegalovirus exposure and HLA in healthy donors. Study outcomes and limitations: Listed as cytomegalovirus-associated were about 160 TCR beta chains. Reports showed the classifier diagnosing cytomegalovirus status with high specificity and sensitivity. Serostatus for CMV was the only available immune exposure information. Reportedly, a later analysis found an Asian-associated ancestry cluster had fewer N-insertions than the approximately 700-donor mean.

V was shortened by 2 bases and J by 1 base, with 6 bases between the two germline ends. The CDR3 has 13 amino acids. Germline-derived CDR1 and CDR2 are SGHRS and YFSETQ. The primer mix had 60 Vbeta and 13 Jbeta primers. Assay used: immunoSEQ multiplex PCR; TCRdb lists only in-frame clones, some missing. Counted here are about 190,000 clones, approximately 84% occurring once; the ten biggest clones make up 2% to 3%. A note on this clone: Its antigen is still unknown.

Sequencing was done on a sample of PBMCs. The sequence derives from a woman aged 45-65 years in good health and CMV-seropositive. The V gene is TRBV5-1, the J gene TRBJ1-1; no reliable D call. The CDR3 here is CASSFNSNTEAFF. The CDR3 coding sequence is TGCGCCAGCAGCTTTAATTCGAACACTGAAGCTTTCTTT.